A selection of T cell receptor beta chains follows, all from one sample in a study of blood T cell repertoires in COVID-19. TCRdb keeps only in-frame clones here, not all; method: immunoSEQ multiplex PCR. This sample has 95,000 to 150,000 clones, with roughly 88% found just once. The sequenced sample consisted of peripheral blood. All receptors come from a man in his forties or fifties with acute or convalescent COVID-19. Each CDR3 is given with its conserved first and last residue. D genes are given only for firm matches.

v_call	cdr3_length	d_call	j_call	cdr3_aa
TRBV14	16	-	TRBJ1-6	CASSLRHPSYNSPLHF
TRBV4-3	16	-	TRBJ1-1	CASSQEYPGRNTEAFF
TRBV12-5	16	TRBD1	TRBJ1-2	CASGLVWTGANYGYTF
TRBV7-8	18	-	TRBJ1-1	CASSLDNRLGFLNTEAFF
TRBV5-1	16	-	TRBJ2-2	CASSRSTAIGTGELFF
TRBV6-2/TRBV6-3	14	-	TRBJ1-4	CASSFRTDNEKLFF
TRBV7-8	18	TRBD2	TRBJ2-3	CASSLGLSSGVSTDTQYF
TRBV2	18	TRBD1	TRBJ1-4	CASSTQPGTGATNEKLFF
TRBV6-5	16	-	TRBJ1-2	CASSYSGISGVDGYTF
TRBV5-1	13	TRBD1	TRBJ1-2	CASSLGTGDGYTF
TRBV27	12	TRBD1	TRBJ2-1	CASRDRGREQFF
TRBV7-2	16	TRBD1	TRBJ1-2	CASSLEGTGVYYGYTF
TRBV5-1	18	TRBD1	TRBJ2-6	CASSLSGTGYSGANVLTF
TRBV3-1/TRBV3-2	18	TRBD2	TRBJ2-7	CASSQSRLAGVSTYEQYF
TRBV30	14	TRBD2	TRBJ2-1	CAWVLAGGPDEQFF
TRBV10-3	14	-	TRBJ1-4	CAISESLTGEKLFF
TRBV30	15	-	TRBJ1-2	CAWVTAGRRDYGYTF
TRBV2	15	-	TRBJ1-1	CASTNQPRANTEAFF